These 14 T cell receptor beta chains were all obtained from the same sample, sequenced in a study of blood T cell repertoires in COVID-19. Clones were sequenced by immunoSEQ multiplex PCR, and TCRdb holds only the in-frame ones, with some missing. Here the sample spans tens of thousands of clones, roughly 85% being singletons. The sequenced sample consisted of peripheral blood. The receptor source for this set is a human donor in a cohort sampled during active COVID-19.

V is TRBV7-3 and J is TRBJ2-1; possibly TRBD2 for D (5 bases). V was pared by 3 bases and J by 8 bases, with 20 bases between. The CDR3 is 16 residues long. The germline V gene has CDR1 SGHTA and CDR2 FQGTGA. The CDR3 sequence: CASSFASTPGVYEQFF. The CDR3 nucleotides are TGTGCCAGCAGCTTCGCCTCTACGCCCGGGGTGTATGAGCAGTTCTTC.

This sequence joins TRBV9 and TRBJ1-2; TRBD1 aligns across 11 bases. The V segment lost 4 bases and the J segment 8 bases; nucleotides outside the gene matches: 4. CDR3 size: 13 residues. Germline assignment: CDR1 SGDLS and CDR2 YYNGEE. The CDR3 sequence is CASSLGQGDGYTF. CDR3 nucleotides: TGTGCCAGCAGCTTGGGACAGGGGGACGGCTACACCTTC.

The chain recombines TRBV5-1 with TRBJ2-3; 12 nucleotides match TRBD2. From germline, CDR1 is SGHRS and CDR2 YFSETQ. The CDR3 totals 18 residues. Unmatched junction bases numbered 11, after V lost 0 bases and J lost 6 bases. CDR3 DNA: TGCGCCAGCAGCTTGGCCGGGACTAGCGGGTACGTAGTGGATACGCAGTATTTT. Translating gives CASSLAGTSGYVVDTQYF.

V is TRBV19 and J is TRBJ2-7; possibly TRBD2 for D (5 bases). The V and J ends lost 3 bases and 4 bases respectively, with 16 bases between them. CDR1 and CDR2 from the germline V gene are LNHDA and SQIVND (reference sequence). This CDR3 is 15 amino acids long. CDR3 protein: CASSMEADGGYEQYF. As DNA, the CDR3 is TGTGCCAGTAGTATGGAAGCGGATGGAGGTTACGAGCAGTACTTC.

V is TRBV5-4 and J is TRBJ2-5, with D unclear. Trimming took 4 bases from V and 5 from J, leaving 12 bases between them. The CDR3 length is 13 residues. Germline CDR1 and CDR2: SGHNT and YYREEE (reference sequence). DNA of the CDR3: TGTGCCAGCAGCGAAATTAGCTCCGAGACCCAGTACTTC. It encodes CASSEISSETQYF.

The rearrangement joins TRBV30 to TRBJ1-1, with D possibly matching TRBD1 (5 bases). V was pared by 3 bases and J by 5 bases, with 13 bases between. CDR3 length equals 13 residues. Germline values: CDR1 GTSNPN, CDR2 SVGIG (reference sequence). The CDR3 region has the DNA TGTGCCTGGAGCCCAGACAGTTGGACTGAAGCTTTCTTT. This encodes CAWSPDSWTEAFF.

This clone has a handful of counts. The rearrangement links TRBV19 to TRBJ1-6; weak D call: TRBD1 (6 bases). Germline CDR1 and CDR2: LNHDA and SQIVND (reference sequence). Between the trimmed V and J ends, which lost 7 bases and 10 bases, there was a span of 23 bases. The CDR3 is made up of 16 amino acids. CDR3 in amino acids: CASTPPGGGGGSPLHF. CDR3 DNA sequence: TGTGCCAGTACCCCCCCTGGGGGGGGCGGCGGCTCACCCCTCCACTTT.

The rearrangement uses TRBV7-2 and TRBJ2-7, with 11 nucleotides matching TRBD1. The CDR3 has 16 residues. V shed 5 bases, J shed 3 bases, and the junction held 9 bases outside the gene matches. The germline V gene encodes CDR1 SGHTA and CDR2 FQGNSA. DNA for the CDR3: TGTGCCAGCAGCGAGGGGGGACAGGGGGGATACTACGAGCAGTACTTC. It encodes CASSEGGQGGYYEQYF.

This clone has only a few counts. V usage is TRBV19 and J usage is TRBJ1-6; 8 bases agree with TRBD1. The CDR3 length is 20 residues. Germline assignment: CDR1 LNHDA and CDR2 SQIVND (reference sequence). The junction had 12 bases not matched to a gene; V was cut back by 2 bases and J by 0 bases. The CDR3 nucleotides are TGTGCCAGTAGTATACGCTCCATGGACAGGGCGAGCTCCTATAATTCACCCCTCCACTTT. Its protein is CASSIRSMDRASSYNSPLHF.

V gene TRBV11-2 combines with J gene TRBJ1-6; TRBD1 might be the D (6 bases). This CDR3 contains 15 residues. The germline V and J ends were trimmed by 5 bases and 0 bases, with 8 bases remaining between them. Per germline, CDR1 SGHAT and CDR2 FQNNGV. The CDR3 nucleotides are TGTGCCAGCAGCCCAGGGGTCTCCTATAATTCACCCCTCCACTTT. It yields the protein CASSPGVSYNSPLHF.

This clone was found once. This chain links TRBV7-6 with TRBJ2-7, with 14 bases that match TRBD2. Germline V gives CDR1 SGHVS, CDR2 FNYEAQ. The J segment lost 4 bases and the V segment lost 5 bases, leaving 4 bases of the junction unmatched. This CDR3 comprises 15 residues. The CDR3 nucleotides are TGTGCCAGCAGCACCCGACTAGCGGGAGGGTACGAGCAGTACTTC. Translated: CASSTRLAGGYEQYF.

About this clone: A junction boundary mismatches the germline segment, possibly from a read error. The chain links TRBV5-4 to TRBJ2-1, with 16 bases that match TRBD2. This CDR3 region has 17 residues. The germline gives CDR1 SGHNT, CDR2 YYREEE (reference sequence). In DNA form, the CDR3 reads TGTGCCAGCACCTTGGGACTAGCGGGAGGGTCGGCCAATGAGCAGTTCTTC. Its protein product is CASTLGLAGGSANEQFF.

The chain uses TRBV4-2 and TRBJ1-5; 9 bases line up with TRBD1. Germline loops: CDR1 LGHNA, CDR2 YNFKEQ. V was pared by 2 bases and J by 7 bases, with 6 bases of the junction left unmatched. The CDR3 is made up of 15 amino acids. This chain's CDR3 is CASSQRTGEGQPQHF. CDR3 in DNA: TGTGCCAGCAGCCAACGGACAGGGGAGGGACAGCCCCAGCATTTT.

The chain has TRBV23-1 and TRBJ2-2, with D tentatively TRBD1 (7 bases). TRBV23-1 is annotated as an ORF whose role is uncertain. The CDR3 loop spans 18 amino acids. V lost 0 bases to trimming and J lost 1 base, with 15 bases between them. CDR3 in DNA: TGCGCCAGCAGTCAATCACGGGGGACAGTGTTGAACACCGGGGAGCTGTTTTTT. It is translated as CASSQSRGTVLNTGELFF.